In its sample, the clone carrying this TCR beta chain was seen a few times. Its antigen is currently unknown. The authors sorted CD4+ naive, central memory, regulatory and stem cell-like memory cells via CD45RO/CCR7/CD25/CD127/CD95/CD27. The source of the sample is a study of beta chain features in type 1 diabetes. Regarding the study as a whole: TCRB CDR3s from Type 1 diabetes patients were moderately but significantly shorter in all four CD4+ subsets. Naive, central memory and Treg TCRB repertoires seemed to resemble each other more closely in patients than they did in healthy donors.

Of the isolated RNA, all was reverse transcribed, and so the sequenced material was expressed TCRB transcripts. The table came from immunoSEQ multiplex PCR; TCRdb's copy has only in-frame clones and leaves some out. This sample has hundreds of thousands of clones, with more than 13% found just once. CDR3 length: 13 residues. V dropped 5 bases and J dropped 7 bases, with 12 bases sitting between them. Germline V gene lookup returns CDR1 MNHNS and CDR2 SASEGT. The V and J genes are TRBV6-1 and TRBJ2-4; a weak D match, TRBD1 (5 bases). Specimen: naive CD4+ T cells from blood. The origin of this receptor is a young man with type 1 diabetes. The CDR3 protein is CASSPGAGNIQYF. CDR3 nucleotides: TGTGCCAGCAGTCCTGGGGCCGGGAACATTCAGTACTTC.